The 23 T cell receptor beta chains presented below share a single source sample, sequenced in a study of blood T cell repertoires in COVID-19. Using immunoSEQ multiplex PCR, the repertoire was profiled, and TCRdb retains in-frame clones only, with some absent. The sample records about 430,000 clones, more than 75% being singletons. Sequencing was carried out using PBMCs or T cells enriched from blood (not recorded which). These receptors came from a woman in her twenties or thirties with acute COVID-19.

The chain combines TRBV20-1 with TRBJ2-7, with 12 bases identical to TRBD1. Germline assignment: CDR1 DFQATT and CDR2 SNEGSKA (reference sequence). This CDR3 comprises 14 residues. Trimming took 6 bases from V and 7 from J; bases not matched to a gene: 10. CDR3 in amino acids: CSASPGQGANEQYF. The CDR3 DNA follows: TGCAGTGCGAGTCCGGGACAGGGGGCTAATGAGCAGTACTTC.

This clone was detected only once. The chain is built from TRBV9 and TRBJ1-5, with 8 bases aligning to TRBD1. The ends lost 0 bases at V and 6 bases at J; junction bases unmatched: 2. CDR3 length: 14 amino acids. From germline, CDR1 is SGDLS and CDR2 YYNGEE. The CDR3 DNA follows: TGTGCCAGCAGCGTAGCAGGGGGCGGTCAGCCCCAGCATTTT. Translating it yields CASSVAGGGQPQHF.

The V gene is TRBV7-8, the J gene TRBJ2-7; TRBD2 is a possible D gene (7 bases). The germline V gene has CDR1 SGHVS and CDR2 FQNEAQ. There are 14 residues in the CDR3. Trimming shortened V by 11 bases and J by 0 bases, and 17 bases separated the two germline ends. The CDR3 nucleotides are TGTGCCTCACTGGGGGGGGCCAGCTCCTACGAGCAGTACTTC. Its protein is CASLGGASSYEQYF.

This clone was seen more than once but under ten times. V gene TRBV7-2 combines with J gene TRBJ1-3; D not resolved. V dropped 0 bases and J dropped 0 bases, with 9 bases sitting between them. Germline CDR1 is SGHTA and CDR2 is FQGNSA. The CDR3 is made up of 16 amino acids. The CDR3 reads CASSLALQSSGNTIYF. The CDR3 DNA reads TGTGCCAGCAGCTTAGCCCTACAGAGCTCTGGAAACACCATATATTTT.

Remarks on this clone: Within the sample, other DNA sequences also encode this same CDR3. The rearrangement joins TRBV4-3 to TRBJ2-3; D remains unclear. The V gene lost 0 bases and the J gene lost 6 bases, with 7 bases spanning the gap. CDR1 and CDR2 (germline): LGHNA, YSLEER. CDR3 size: 13 residues. The CDR3 DNA sequence: TGCGCCAGCAGCCAAGATTTAGAGGATACGCAGTATTTT. It codes for CASSQDLEDTQYF.

V gene TRBV20-1 combines with J gene TRBJ2-1; the D gene is possibly TRBD2 (5 bases). Trimming left V 3 bases short and J 6 bases short, with 21 bases between. This CDR3 contains 16 residues. Per the germline V gene, CDR1 is DFQATT and CDR2 is SNEGSKA (reference sequence). The CDR3 region is CSASSPAGRKINEQFF. For the CDR3, the DNA is TGCAGTGCTAGTTCGCCGGCGGGCAGAAAGATCAATGAGCAGTTCTTC.

In its sample, this clone was seen once. The rearrangement uses TRBV6-1 and TRBJ1-1; D is possibly TRBD1 (6 bases). The CDR3 contains 14 residues. CDR1 and CDR2 (germline): MNHNS, SASEGT. The V end lost 3 bases, the J end lost 1 base, and 9 bases lay between the germline ends. The CDR3 nucleotides read TGTGCCAGCAGTGACCCGGGACAGAACACTGAAGCTTTCTTT. Translated: CASSDPGQNTEAFF.

The chain links TRBV18 to TRBJ2-2; 8 bases map to TRBD1. This CDR3 region has 16 residues. V gave up 4 bases and J gave up 5 bases; unmatched junction bases: 9. Looked up from germline, CDR1 is KGHSH and CDR2 is LQKENI. The CDR3 sequence: CASSRTDRVATGELFF. The DNA for the CDR3 is TGTGCCAGCTCACGGACGGACAGGGTGGCAACCGGGGAGCTGTTTTTT.

This clone occurred a few times. The chain has TRBV5-1 and TRBJ1-4; no clear D. Trimming took off 2 bases at V and 8 bases at J, with 13 bases between the two ends. Looked up from germline, CDR1 is SGHRS and CDR2 is YFSETQ. This CDR3 is built from 14 residues. The CDR3 nucleotides are TGCGCCAGCAGCTTAGACTCAACGAGGGAAAAACTGTTTTTT. It specifies CASSLDSTREKLFF.

This sequence joins TRBV7-3 and TRBJ2-1, with 8 nucleotides matching TRBD1. The CDR3 spans 17 residues. Trimming removed 2 bases from V and 4 bases from J; junction bases left unmatched: 10. CDR1 and CDR2 (germline): SGHTA, FQGTGA. This CDR3 is CASSLLPQGAIYNEQFF. The CDR3 DNA sequence: TGTGCCAGCAGCTTACTCCCGCAGGGGGCCATATACAATGAGCAGTTCTTC.

This clone has a single count. The chain links TRBV5-1 to TRBJ2-3; possibly TRBD2 for D (5 bases). CDR3 length: 16 residues. Per germline, CDR1 SGHRS and CDR2 YFSETQ. Trimming removed 0 bases at V and 1 base at J, with 12 bases between. Here the CDR3 reads CASSLESGGGTDTQYF. The DNA for the CDR3 is TGCGCCAGCAGCTTGGAGTCCGGAGGAGGCACAGATACGCAGTATTTT.

The chain combines TRBV2 with TRBJ2-1, with TRBD2 matching 12 bases. V shed 8 bases and J 0 bases; nucleotides not matched to a gene: 11. This CDR3 has 18 amino acids. From germline, CDR1 is SNHLY and CDR2 FYNNEI. CDR3 residues: CASWTSGASRSSYNEQFF. The CDR3 DNA reads TGTGCCAGCTGGACTAGCGGGGCCTCCAGAAGCTCCTACAATGAGCAGTTCTTC.

This clone was detected only once. The chain is built from TRBV3-1 (or the pseudogene TRBV3-2) and TRBJ2-3; D gene unclear. Looked up from germline, CDR1 is LGHDT and CDR2 is YNNKEL (reference sequence). V was clipped by 3 bases and J by 2 bases, with 9 bases between them. The CDR3 is made up of 14 amino acids. The CDR3 spells CASSHHGDTDTQYF. CDR3 DNA sequence: TGTGCCAGCAGCCATCACGGAGACACAGATACGCAGTATTTT.

The J gene is TRBJ1-1, the V gene TRBV18; 8 bases match TRBD1. CDR1 and CDR2 from the germline V gene are KGHSH and LQKENI. The CDR3 sequence is 15 residues long. With 3 bases clipped from V and 1 base from J, the junction kept 4 bases outside the gene matches. The DNA for the CDR3 is TGTGCCAGCTCACCGATCGGGACAGGGAACACTGAAGCTTTCTTT. As protein: CASSPIGTGNTEAFF.

The chain recombines TRBV5-8 with TRBJ2-7; maybe TRBD1 (6 bases). CDR1 and CDR2 from the germline V gene are SGHTS and YDEGEE. CDR3 length equals 13 residues. The ends were cut back, 4 bases at V and 0 bases at J, with 8 bases in the middle. The CDR3 sequence is CASSDRFSYEQYF. The CDR3 nucleotides read TGTGCCAGCAGCGACAGGTTCTCCTACGAGCAGTACTTC.

This clone has only one observation. This rearrangement joins TRBV7-2 to TRBJ1-4; 9 bases are a match to TRBD1. This CDR3 spans 16 amino acids. The germline CDR1 and CDR2 sequences are SGHTA and FQGNSA. Trimming at V came to 3 bases and at J to 7 bases, leaving 9 bases not matched to a gene. The CDR3 here is CASSFGLTGGGEKLFF. In DNA, the CDR3 is TGTGCCAGCAGCTTCGGACTGACAGGGGGAGGTGAAAAACTGTTTTTT.

This clone was counted a single time. This chain joins TRBV28 and TRBJ2-5; D remains unclear. CDR1 and CDR2 (germline): MDHEN, SYDVKM. The ends were cut back, 8 bases at V and 5 bases at J, with 12 bases in the middle. The CDR3 is made up of 12 amino acids. CDR3 loop: CASGWLHETQYF. The CDR3 DNA reads TGTGCCAGCGGCTGGCTCCACGAGACCCAGTACTTC.

The table lists this clone with a count of one. The chain links TRBV30 to TRBJ2-3, with a possible D match to TRBD2 (7 bases). CDR1 and CDR2 from the germline V gene are GTSNPN and SVGIG (reference sequence). The CDR3 is made up of 14 amino acids. V was cut by 5 bases and J by 4 bases, with 16 bases left in between. CDR3 amino acids: CAWRRGGASDTQYF. The CDR3 DNA reads as TGTGCCTGGCGTCGTGGGGGGGCGTCAGATACGCAGTATTTT.

The rearrangement links TRBV27 to TRBJ1-2; the D is unclear. Trimming shortened V by 2 bases and J by 3 bases, and 7 bases separated the two germline ends. Germline values: CDR1 MNHEY, CDR2 SMNVEV (reference sequence). This CDR3 is 13 amino acids long. The CDR3: CASSLAADYGYTF. CDR3 bases: TGTGCCAGCAGTTTAGCGGCAGACTATGGCTACACCTTC.

The V call is TRBV11-2, the J call TRBJ2-3, with TRBD1 matching over 8 bases. The V gene end was trimmed by 9 bases and the J gene end by 3 bases; junction bases not matched to a gene: 5. The germline CDR1 and CDR2 sequences are SGHAT and FQNNGV. This CDR3 has 13 amino acids. CDR3 DNA sequence: TGTGCCAGGGACAGGGAGCCGACAGATACGCAGTATTTT. It is translated as CARDREPTDTQYF.

The chain carries TRBV3-1 (or the pseudogene TRBV3-2) and TRBJ1-6, with 8 bases lining up with TRBD1. Germline V CDR1 and CDR2: LGHDT, YNNKEL (reference sequence). With V trimmed by 3 bases and J by 9 bases, 10 bases remained unmatched. The CDR3 has 16 residues. CDR3: CASSQDRDLSGSPLHF. The CDR3 DNA is TGTGCCAGCAGCCAGGACAGGGATCTATCAGGTTCACCCCTCCACTTT.

This rearrangement joins TRBV4-1 to TRBJ1-2, with TRBD1 matching 11 bases. This CDR3 has 17 amino acids. The germline CDR1 and CDR2 sequences are MGHRA and YSYEKL. Trimming took 1 base from V and 2 from J; bases not matched to a gene: 6. The chain's CDR3 is CASSQGPRDRGNYGYTF. Here the CDR3 DNA reads TGCGCCAGCAGCCAAGGCCCCAGGGACAGGGGGAACTATGGCTACACCTTC.

This chain joins TRBV2 and TRBJ1-2, with a possible D match to TRBD1 (5 bases). Germline-derived CDR1 and CDR2 are SNHLY and FYNNEI. Trimming stripped 8 bases from V and 2 bases from J, with 9 bases between. The CDR3 is 12 residues long. The CDR3 is CASGEGNYGYTF. The CDR3 region has the DNA TGTGCCAGCGGGGAGGGGAACTATGGCTACACCTTC.